Given below is one T cell receptor (beta chain) in context. The data are from a study of blood T cell repertoires in COVID-19. For the study at large: Sites across the United States, Italy and Spain contributed samples from acute and convalescent COVID-19. Sources were T cells, B-cell-depleted T cells, or PBMCs; the material itself was cDNA or gDNA.

Source study methods: Reference gene primers were amplified, and this amplification served to estimate nucleated cell counts. Using immunoSEQ multiplex PCR, the repertoire was profiled, and TCRdb retains in-frame clones only, with some absent. V and J calls and clone size are as listed in that table; D and trimming were resolved from the DNA. The sample comprises 100,000 to 120,000 clones, roughly 79% of which are singletons, and over 8.5% rests with the top ten. Germline assignment: CDR1 LGHNA and CDR2 YSLEER. This CDR3 has 15 residues. Deletions cut 5 bases from V and 1 base from J, with 14 bases between.

The sequenced sample was peripheral blood. The TCR was taken from a woman in her 70s with acute or convalescent COVID-19. V usage is TRBV4-3 and J usage is TRBJ1-2; D perhaps matches TRBD1 (5 bases). This CDR3 is CASSARGGYNYGYTF. The CDR3 coding sequence is TGCGCCAGCAGCGCGAGGGGAGGGTATAACTATGGCTACACCTTC.